This passage covers 30 T cell receptor beta chains from one sample sequenced in a study of CD8 T cells in ankylosing spondylitis. From the 5' RACE reads, TCRdb called clonotypes with MiXCR, one entry per CDR3 protein. The sample lists some 300,000 distinct CDR3 sequences; 20% to 25% were seen once. The sequenced material came from blood, either unsorted or a sorted T cell fraction (not recorded which). The receptors were gathered from a female donor with ankylosing spondylitis or in good health (not recorded which).

This sequence joins TRBV9 and TRBJ2-3; D is unclear. V gave up 7 bases and J gave up 5 bases, with 8 bases separating them. Germline V gene sequence: CDR1 SGDLS, CDR2 YYNGEE. The CDR3 sequence is 11 residues long. In DNA, the CDR3 is TGTGCCAGCGAAGCTGGAGATACGCAGTATTTT. It is translated as CASEAGDTQYF. The whole variable domain, filled in from reference TRBV9 and TRBJ2-3, reads DSGVTQTPKHLITATGQRVTLRCSPRSGDLSVYWYQQSLDQGLQFLIQYYNGEERAKGNILERFSAQQFPDLHSELNLSSLELGDSALYFCASEAGDTQYFGPGTRLTVL.

The chain carries TRBV6-5 and TRBJ1-1; 11 bases match TRBD1. The germline V gene has CDR1 MNHEY and CDR2 SVGAGI. V was clipped by 7 bases and J by 5 bases; unmatched bases: 9. This CDR3 is 15 amino acids long. The CDR3 DNA is TGTGCCAGCACTAAATCCCGGGACAGGGGGACTGAAGCTTTCTTT. Encoded protein: CASTKSRDRGTEAFF.

The chain carries TRBV15 and TRBJ2-1; a weak D match, TRBD2 (5 bases). Germline V gene data show CDR1 as LNHNV and CDR2 as YYDKDF (reference sequence). This CDR3 is 12 amino acids long. Trimming cost V 1 base and J 9 bases, with 7 bases left between them. CDR3 loop: CATSRGGSEQFF. CDR3 in DNA: TGTGCCACCAGCAGAGGAGGGAGTGAGCAGTTCTTC. Supplemented by reference TRBV15 and TRBJ2-1, the full variable domain reads DAMVIQNPRYQVTQFGKPVTLSCSQTLNHNVMYWYQQKSSQAPKLLFHYYDKDFNNEADTPDNFQSRRPNTSFCFLDIRSPGLGDTAMYLCATSRGGSEQFFGPGTRLTVL.

DNA of the CDR3: TGTGCCACCAGTGATTTCGCGGGGTCGGATACGCAGTATTTT. It translates to CATSDFAGSDTQYF. This sequence joins TRBV24-1 and TRBJ2-3; D perhaps matches TRBD2 (6 bases). CDR3 size: 14 residues. Trimming pared 1 base from V and 6 bases from J, leaving 10 bases between. CDR1 is KGHDR and CDR2 is SFDVKD in the germline V gene.

The chain has TRBV18 and TRBJ2-7, with TRBD2 identical over 7 bases. Germline V gene lookup returns CDR1 KGHSH and CDR2 LQKENI. The CDR3 covers 13 residues. J gave up 4 bases and V 6 bases, and 6 bases lay outside the gene matches. Here the CDR3 reads CASSPGGVYEQYF. The CDR3 DNA reads TGTGCCAGCTCCCCGGGGGGAGTGTACGAGCAGTACTTC.

The sample holds many counts of this clonotype. The rearrangement joins TRBV7-2 to TRBJ2-3; D is undetermined. The CDR3 runs to 14 residues. Trimming took off 3 bases at V and 2 bases at J, with 9 bases between the two ends. The germline gives CDR1 SGHTA, CDR2 FQGNSA. This chain's CDR3 is CASSLGLHTDTQYF. CDR3 nucleotides: TGTGCCAGCAGCTTGGGCCTACACACAGATACGCAGTATTTT.

This clonotype was observed a few times. The CDR3 coding sequence is TGTGCCAGCAGCTGGGGGGCGACGAACACTGAAGCTTTCTTT. As protein: CASSWGATNTEAFF. V gene TRBV7-2 combines with J gene TRBJ1-1; possibly TRBD1 for D (6 bases). Between the trimmed V and J ends, which lost 4 bases and 1 base, there was a span of 10 bases. Germline assignment: CDR1 SGHTA and CDR2 FQGNSA. This CDR3 region has 14 residues.

This clonotype was counted ten times or more. V is TRBV7-9 and J is TRBJ2-6, with D unresolved. CDR1 SEHNR and CDR2 FQNEAQ come from the germline V gene (reference sequence). CDR3 length: 13 amino acids. CDR3: CVAMGSGANVLTF. CDR3 in DNA: TGTGTGGCAATGGGGTCAGGGGCCAACGTCCTGACTTTC.

CDR3 coding DNA: TGTGCCAGCAGCTACCAATCCCCACTTAGGGTGGCCTACGAGCAGTACTTC. Encoded protein: CASSYQSPLRVAYEQYF. V and J are TRBV6-5 and TRBJ2-7, with D unresolved. The ends were cut back, 6 bases at V and 2 bases at J, with 23 bases in the middle. In germline, CDR1 is MNHEY, CDR2 SVGAGI. The CDR3 covers 17 residues.

V is TRBV11-2 and J is TRBJ2-3, with 7 bases aligning to TRBD2. The J segment lost 5 bases and the V segment lost 2 bases, leaving 7 bases of the junction unmatched. The CDR3 is made up of 15 amino acids. The germline gives CDR1 SGHAT, CDR2 FQNNGV. CDR3 loop: CASSLNAGAKDTQYF. The CDR3 nucleotides read TGTGCCAGCAGCTTAAATGCGGGAGCTAAAGATACGCAGTATTTT.

The rearrangement links TRBV12-3 or TRBV12-4 to TRBJ2-7; no clear D gene. Deletions cut 4 bases from V and 1 base from J, with 11 bases between. The CDR3 extends over 14 amino acids. CDR3 sequence: CASSSSGSSYEQYF. The CDR3 DNA reads TGTGCCAGCAGTTCCTCCGGGTCGTCCTACGAGCAGTACTTC.

The chain is built from TRBV15 and TRBJ2-3, with 7 bases lining up with TRBD2. Germline-derived CDR1 and CDR2 are LNHNV and YYDKDF (reference sequence). This CDR3 has 16 amino acids. V lost 1 base to trimming and J lost 0 bases; unmatched junction nucleotides: 4. The CDR3 protein is CATSRGGGTSTDTQYF. The DNA of the CDR3 is TGTGCCACCAGCAGAGGGGGGGGAACTAGCACAGATACGCAGTATTTT.

The chain employs TRBV20-1 and TRBJ2-5, with TRBD2 as a possible D gene (6 bases). From germline, CDR1 is DFQATT and CDR2 SNEGSKA (reference sequence). This CDR3 spans 13 amino acids. Between the trimmed V and J ends, which lost 2 bases and 5 bases, there was a span of 12 bases. CDR3 bases: TGCAGTGCTAGATGGGGCGGGACCGAGACCCAGTACTTC. The encoded protein is CSARWGGTETQYF.

In its sample, this clonotype was seen a few times. The chain joins TRBV7-2 to TRBJ2-5, with a weak D call TRBD1 (5 bases). The CDR3 loop spans 14 amino acids. Trimming cost V 2 bases and J 4 bases, with 11 bases left between them. Germline V gene lookup returns CDR1 SGHTA and CDR2 FQGNSA. Here the CDR3 reads CASSLSQGTETQYF. CDR3 DNA sequence: TGTGCCAGCAGCTTAAGTCAGGGAACAGAGACCCAGTACTTC.

V gene TRBV28 combines with J gene TRBJ2-7; D possibly corresponds to TRBD1 (7 bases). Germline V CDR1 and CDR2: MDHEN, SYDVKM. The CDR3 has 14 residues. Trimming removed 5 bases at V and 5 bases at J, with 16 bases between. CDR3 loop: CASSLGGGPHEQYF. Written as DNA, the CDR3 is TGTGCCAGCAGTCTAGGAGGGGGCCCCCACGAGCAGTACTTC.

The chain joins TRBV10-3 to TRBJ1-1; D not certain. This CDR3 region has 14 residues. V dropped 5 bases and J dropped 0 bases, with 10 bases sitting between them. The V gene's germline CDR1 is ENHRY and CDR2 SYGVKD. The CDR3 reads CAISSTAMNTEAFF. The CDR3 region has the DNA TGTGCCATCAGTTCGACGGCTATGAACACTGAAGCTTTCTTT.

This clonotype was observed a few times. This chain links TRBV20-1 with TRBJ2-1, with TRBD2 matching 10 bases. There are 15 residues in the CDR3. Germline loops: CDR1 DFQATT, CDR2 SNEGSKA (reference sequence). Trimming removed 0 bases from V and 4 bases from J; junction bases left unmatched: 3. The CDR3: CSARDLSGRYNEQFF. DNA for the CDR3: TGCAGTGCTAGAGACCTTAGCGGGAGGTACAATGAGCAGTTCTTC.

There are a few counts of this clonotype. The genes are TRBV27 and TRBJ2-7; the match to TRBD2 covers 10 bases. Trimming took 2 bases from V and 7 from J; bases not matched to a gene: 2. This CDR3 has 13 amino acids. Germline V CDR1 and CDR2: MNHEY, SMNVEV (reference sequence). CDR3 DNA sequence: TGTGCCAGCAGTTTAGTACTAGCGGGGGAGCAGTACTTC. Amino acid sequence: CASSLVLAGEQYF.

The table lists this clonotype with a few counts. The chain recombines TRBV6-5 with TRBJ1-1; possibly TRBD1 for D (6 bases). The CDR3 sequence is 16 residues long. Trimming pared 3 bases from V and 1 base from J, leaving 15 bases between. CDR1 is MNHEY and CDR2 is SVGAGI in the germline V gene. The CDR3 coding sequence is TGTGCCAGCAGTTATACTCACAGGGATTGGAACACTGAAGCTTTCTTT. Its protein is CASSYTHRDWNTEAFF.

J is TRBJ1-1 and V is TRBV10-3; perhaps TRBD1 as D (6 bases). The V and J ends lost 11 bases and 0 bases respectively, with 13 bases between them. The CDR3 is made up of 13 amino acids. Germline CDR1 and CDR2: ENHRY and SYGVKD. CDR3 DNA: TGTGCCGTCGGACAGCCCATGAACACTGAAGCTTTCTTT. This codes for CAVGQPMNTEAFF.

This clonotype was counted between two and nine times. The gene calls are TRBV7-9 and TRBJ2-1, with D possibly being TRBD2 (6 bases). The CDR3 length is 15 residues. Germline assignment: CDR1 SEHNR and CDR2 FQNEAQ (reference sequence). Trimming pared 6 bases from V and 2 bases from J, leaving 14 bases between. Written as DNA, the CDR3 is TGTGCCAGCAGTCTGAGGGACTCTACCTACAATGAGCAGTTCTTC. Its translation is CASSLRDSTYNEQFF.

This clonotype was seen ten or more times. The V call is TRBV5-1, the J call TRBJ1-1, with 7 bases fitting TRBD1. Germline V gene data show CDR1 as SGHRS and CDR2 as YFSETQ. J lost 3 bases, V lost 4 bases, and 9 bases had no gene match. The CDR3 extends over 15 amino acids. This CDR3 is CASSPVTGKDTEAFF. The CDR3 DNA sequence: TGCGCCAGCAGCCCGGTGACAGGGAAAGACACTGAAGCTTTCTTT.

The V gene is TRBV5-1, the J gene TRBJ2-5; 9 nucleotides agree with TRBD2. This CDR3 region has 17 residues. Germline lookup yields CDR1 SGHRS and CDR2 YFSETQ. Trimming cost V 2 bases and J 5 bases; bases outside gene matches: 13. CDR3 nucleotide sequence: TGCGCCAGCAGCTTCCAGACTAGCGGCCCCCCCGCGGAGACCCAGTACTTC. It codes for CASSFQTSGPPAETQYF.

The CDR3 nucleotides read TGTGCCAGCAGCCGAGCTCTACCGGGAGTGGGGTTGGCCGATACGCAGTATTTT. Translation: CASSRALPGVGLADTQYF. The genes are TRBV3-1 and TRBJ2-3; D possibly corresponds to TRBD2 (6 bases). There are 18 residues in the CDR3. The ends were cut back, 4 bases at V and 6 bases at J, with 26 bases in the middle. Germline CDR1 is LGHDT and CDR2 is YNNKEL (reference sequence).

There are a few counts of this clonotype. The genes are TRBV24-1 and TRBJ2-1; 9 positions match TRBD2. Germline CDR1 KGHDR, CDR2 SFDVKD. V was clipped by 8 bases and J by 8 bases; unmatched bases: 6. The CDR3 is 13 residues long. Written as DNA, the CDR3 is TGTGCCACCATGGTAGCGGGAGCGTATGAGCAGTTCTTC. It codes for CATMVAGAYEQFF.

This chain links TRBV19 with TRBJ2-1; D may be TRBD2 (7 bases). CDR1 LNHDA and CDR2 SQIVND come from the germline V gene (reference sequence). This CDR3 has 16 residues. Trimming stripped 7 bases from V and 8 bases from J, with 24 bases between. In nucleotides, the CDR3 is TGTGCCAGTAACATATGGGGGGCGGGAGAAAGCGATGAGCAGTTCTTC. It codes for CASNIWGAGESDEQFF.

The chain carries TRBV29-1 and TRBJ2-5; 7 bases agree with TRBD2. Germline CDR1 is SQVTM and CDR2 is ANQGSEA. V shed 4 bases and J 7 bases; nucleotides not matched to a gene: 6. CDR3 size: 12 residues. CDR3 protein: CSVVAGVGTQYF. The CDR3, as DNA: TGCAGCGTTGTGGCGGGAGTAGGGACCCAGTACTTC.

J is TRBJ2-5 and V is TRBV21-1; the listed D gene, TRBD1, was not tested against the DNA. TRBV21-1 is marked as a pseudogene. The CDR3 has 14 amino acids. The CDR3 protein is CASSDRDRAETQYF. The CDR3, as DNA: TGTGCCAGCAGCGACCGGGACAGGGCAGAGACCCAGTACTTC.

This clonotype was picked up many times. V is TRBV5-1 and J is TRBJ1-1, with 7 positions matching TRBD1. The germline V gene has CDR1 SGHRS and CDR2 YFSETQ. The CDR3 is made up of 13 amino acids. Trimming took 6 bases from V and 5 from J; bases not matched to a gene: 7. CDR3 coding DNA: TGCGCCAGCACCCCGACAGGGAGGACTGAAGCTTTCTTT. Amino acid sequence: CASTPTGRTEAFF.

This chain joins TRBV20-1 and TRBJ2-1, with D perhaps matching TRBD2 (7 bases). The V gene's germline CDR1 is DFQATT and CDR2 SNEGSKA (reference sequence). Trimming removed 1 base at V and 6 bases at J, with 22 bases between. The CDR3 is 17 residues long. The CDR3 reads CSARVPRVGGRPNEQFF. The CDR3 DNA reads TGCAGTGCTAGAGTCCCCCGGGTGGGGGGGCGGCCCAATGAGCAGTTCTTC.